This TCR beta chain was sequenced for a study of Ad26.COV2.S vaccination and SARS-CoV-2 variants. Across the whole study: This donor came from the COV1001 trial of Ad26.COV2.S. Each vaccinee took Ad26.COV2.S intramuscularly, once or twice 56 days apart.

Note on this clone: Its target is unknown.

From germline, CDR1 is KGHSH and CDR2 LQKENI. This CDR3 is built from 11 residues. V lost 8 bases to trimming and J lost 0 bases, with 5 bases between them. Treatment reported: around 19 received Ad26.COV2.S at low or high dose, single or two shots; roughly 5 received placebo; per-sample allocation not given. The samples were gathered on day 63 after the first injection of vaccine or placebo. The administered vaccine (an Ad26 vector) expressed Wuhan-strain SARS-CoV-2 spike. Study outcomes and limitations: Recipients of vaccine and of placebo showed similar breadth of their non-spike TCR repertoires.

TCRdb's table, derived via immunoSEQ multiplex PCR, lists solely in-frame clones and lacks some. Seen here are some 340,000 clones, 70% to 90% observed once, and the top ten hold around 2%. The TCR originated in a person aged 18 to 65 who received the Ad26.COV2.S COVID-19 vaccine or a placebo. The specimen comprised peripheral blood, sampled in a trial of Ad26.COV2.S vaccine versus placebo. The rearrangement uses TRBV18 and TRBJ2-7; D gene uncertain. CDR3 region: CASASSYEQYF. CDR3 coding DNA: TGTGCCAGCGCCAGCTCCTACGAGCAGTACTTC.